The 3 T cell receptor beta chains below come from one sample, sequenced in a study of beta chain features in type 1 diabetes. Reverse transcribing all isolated RNA meant expressed TCRB transcripts were sequenced. Some clones are missing from TCRdb's copy, which holds only in-frame ones; the method was immunoSEQ multiplex PCR. The sample contains 200,000 to 250,000 clones, 7.5% to 10% of which appear only once. The sample taken for sequencing was naive CD4+ T cells from blood. The receptors were gathered from a woman under 30 in good health.

This chain joins TRBV30 and TRBJ1-3; D possibly corresponds to TRBD1 (6 bases). Trimming shortened V by 3 bases and J by 2 bases, and 8 bases separated the two germline ends. There are 13 residues in the CDR3. The germline gives CDR1 GTSNPN, CDR2 SVGIG (reference sequence). The CDR3 DNA sequence: TGTGCCTGGAGCCACAGGGCTGGAAACACCATATATTTT. Its translation is CAWSHRAGNTIYF.

V is TRBV6-6 and J is TRBJ2-1, with a possible D match to TRBD1 (6 bases). CDR3 length: 13 residues. CDR1 MNHNY and CDR2 SVGAGI come from the germline V gene (reference sequence). Trimming left V 7 bases short and J 4 bases short, with 11 bases between. As DNA, the CDR3 is TGTGCCAGCACCGGGACACGATACAATGAGCAGTTCTTC. Amino acids: CASTGTRYNEQFF.

This clone was seen a few times. The V gene is TRBV15, the J gene TRBJ2-2, with D possibly matching TRBD2 (6 bases). The CDR3 length is 15 residues. The V and J ends lost 0 bases and 7 bases respectively, with 12 bases between them. From germline, CDR1 is LNHNV and CDR2 YYDKDF (reference sequence). CDR3 in amino acids: CATSRDLAWVGELFF. The CDR3 region has the DNA TGTGCCACCAGCAGAGATCTAGCGTGGGTCGGGGAGCTGTTTTTT.